Listed below are T cell receptor beta chains from one sample, sequenced in a study of technical replicates of blood from a few donors. Here immunoSEQ multiplex PCR was the method, and the copy in TCRdb shows in-frame clones only, minus some. Of about 70,000 clones listed, approximately 97% are singletons. The specimen was T cells isolated from PBMCs. These receptors were taken from a human donor in good health. CDR3s include the opening cysteine and the closing phenylalanine or tryptophan. The order of the fields is clone size, D gene, J gene, V gene, CDR3 DNA, CDR3 protein. A D gene is named only where the DNA matches it firmly. The size field is filled for only some rows; it gives once, few, many or a size class.

size: .; D: .; J: TRBJ2-7; V: TRBV29-1; DNA: TGCAGCGTCCCCCAGGAGGGGCGCATTTACGAGCAGTACTTC; CDR3: CSVPQEGRIYEQYF
size: .; D: .; J: TRBJ2-7; V: TRBV18; DNA: TGTGCCAGCTCACCAGGTACTAGGATGGCCTACGAGCAGTACTTC; CDR3: CASSPGTRMAYEQYF
size: .; D: .; J: TRBJ1-2; V: TRBV19; DNA: TGTGCCAGTAGTATTATTCCTACGATAAGCGATGGCTACACCTTC; CDR3: CASSIIPTISDGYTF
size: .; D: .; J: TRBJ1-1; V: TRBV7-3; DNA: TGTGCCAGCAGCTGGACAAAGATGAACACTGAAGCTTTCTTT; CDR3: CASSWTKMNTEAFF
size: .; D: TRBD2; J: TRBJ2-1; V: TRBV29-1; DNA: TGCAGCGTTGAATCCGTACTAGCGGGAGGGTACAATGAGCAGTTCTTC; CDR3: CSVESVLAGGYNEQFF
size: once; D: TRBD1; J: TRBJ1-5; V: TRBV10-3; DNA: TGTGCCATCAGTGATCCGGGACAGGGTATGAATCAGCCCCAGCATTTT; CDR3: CAISDPGQGMNQPQHF
size: .; D: .; J: TRBJ1-3; V: TRBV27; DNA: TGTGCCAGCAGTTTACAGGATGGAAACACCATATATTTT; CDR3: CASSLQDGNTIYF
size: .; D: .; J: TRBJ2-1; V: TRBV9; DNA: TGTGCCAGCAGCGTAGGTACTAAGAATGAGCAGTTCTTC; CDR3: CASSVGTKNEQFF
size: .; D: .; J: TRBJ1-1; V: TRBV29-1; DNA: TGCAGCGTTAGGTCGAGGGAAGCTTTCTTT; CDR3: CSVRSREAFF
size: .; D: .; J: TRBJ2-3; V: TRBV5-1; DNA: TGCGCCAGCAGCTTGGATGGGCCGTACACAGATACGCAGTATTTT; CDR3: CASSLDGPYTDTQYF
size: once; D: .; J: TRBJ1-1; V: TRBV10-3; DNA: TGTGCCATCAGTGAGTCCCTCCGGTCGGCTGAAGCTTTCTTT; CDR3: CAISESLRSAEAFF
size: .; D: TRBD1; J: TRBJ1-2; V: TRBV6-5; DNA: TGTGCCAGCAGTTACAGGCAGGGGGACTATGGCTACACCTTC; CDR3: CASSYRQGDYGYTF
size: .; D: .; J: TRBJ2-1; V: TRBV7-9; DNA: TGTGCCAGCACCGCGGGGGCCAGAGACAATGAGCAGTTCTTC; CDR3: CASTAGARDNEQFF
size: .; D: .; J: TRBJ2-2; V: TRBV5-6; DNA: TGTGCCAGCAGCCTGGGACACCCGAACACCGGGGAGCTGTTTTTT; CDR3: CASSLGHPNTGELFF
size: .; D: TRBD1; J: TRBJ2-1; V: TRBV9; DNA: TGTGCCAGCAGCGTTATCGCAGGGGGCCTCTACAATGAGCAGTTCTTC; CDR3: CASSVIAGGLYNEQFF
size: .; D: .; J: TRBJ1-4; V: TRBV6-1; DNA: TGTGCCAGCGAGAGTAATGAAAAACTGTTTTTT; CDR3: CASESNEKLFF
size: .; D: .; J: TRBJ2-1; V: TRBV7-9; DNA: TGTGCCAGCAGCGCGCCCGCTTCCAAGCAGTTCTTC; CDR3: CASSAPASKQFF
size: once; D: .; J: TRBJ2-6; V: TRBV28; DNA: TGTGCCAGCACAGATTGGCAAAAGACAGCCTCTGTTAGGGCCAACGTCCTGACTTTC; CDR3: CASTDWQKTASVRANVLTF
size: .; D: TRBD1; J: TRBJ1-2; V: TRBV6-5; DNA: TGTGCCAGCAGTGAGTGGACAGGGGGCCGGGGCTACACCTTC; CDR3: CASSEWTGGRGYTF
size: .; D: TRBD1; J: TRBJ1-2; V: TRBV19; DNA: TGTGCCAGTAGGGGACAGGGGGCCGAGTATGGCTACACCTTC; CDR3: CASRGQGAEYGYTF
size: once; D: TRBD1; J: TRBJ1-1; V: TRBV6-1; DNA: TGTGCCAGCAGTGAAGCCGTAAGGACAGGGACGGGGACTGAAGCTTTCTTT; CDR3: CASSEAVRTGTGTEAFF
size: .; D: TRBD1; J: TRBJ1-5; V: TRBV2; DNA: TGTGCCAGCAGTGGGGACAGGCGTCAGCCCCAGCATTTT; CDR3: CASSGDRRQPQHF
size: .; D: TRBD2; J: TRBJ2-1; V: TRBV11-3; DNA: TGTGCCAGCAGCTTTCTGGCGGGAGCGCGGGGCCACAATGAGCAGTTCTTC; CDR3: CASSFLAGARGHNEQFF
size: once; D: TRBD1; J: TRBJ1-4; V: TRBV2; DNA: TGTGCCAGCAGGTCTCCGGGACAGGGGGTTTTTAATGAAAAACTGTTTTTT; CDR3: CASRSPGQGVFNEKLFF
size: .; D: TRBD1; J: TRBJ2-7; V: TRBV4-2; DNA: TGTGCCAGCAGCCAAGAAGGACAGGACACATACGAGCAGTACTTC; CDR3: CASSQEGQDTYEQYF
size: .; D: .; J: TRBJ1-1; V: TRBV6-5; DNA: TGTGCCAGCAGTTACGCGGGGGCCGGGCAGACTGAAGCTTTCTTT; CDR3: CASSYAGAGQTEAFF
size: .; D: .; J: TRBJ2-7; V: TRBV28; DNA: TGTGCCAGCAGTCCCACGGTACGGGGGAATCCCTACGAGCAGTACTTC; CDR3: CASSPTVRGNPYEQYF
size: .; D: TRBD1; J: TRBJ2-3; V: TRBV7-6; DNA: TGTGCCAGCAGCTACGGGACAGGCACAGATACGCAGTATTTT; CDR3: CASSYGTGTDTQYF
size: .; D: .; J: TRBJ2-1; V: TRBV7-6; DNA: TGTGCCAGCAGCAGCTTAGATAGGAGGGTAGCCTGGATCTACAATGAGCAGTTCTTC; CDR3: CASSSLDRRVAWIYNEQFF
size: once; D: TRBD1; J: TRBJ1-1; V: TRBV7-3; DNA: TGTGCCAGCAGCTTAGCGACAGGGGGGTACACTGAAGCTTTCTTT; CDR3: CASSLATGGYTEAFF
size: .; D: .; J: TRBJ2-3; V: TRBV10-1; DNA: TGCGCCAGCAGTCACCCACCCCGGACAGACACAGATACGCAGTATTTT; CDR3: CASSHPPRTDTDTQYF
size: .; D: .; J: TRBJ2-1; V: TRBV6-1; DNA: TGTGCCAGCAGGATCGTAGTGGAGCAGTTCTTC; CDR3: CASRIVVEQFF
size: .; D: TRBD1; J: TRBJ1-5; V: TRBV4-1; DNA: TGCGCCAGCAGCCAAGCCGGGACAGCTACCTATCAGCCCCAGCATTTT; CDR3: CASSQAGTATYQPQHF
size: .; D: TRBD1; J: TRBJ1-1; V: TRBV5-4; DNA: TGTGCCAGCAGCTCGAACCCAAACCGGGACAGGGTAGCTTTCTTT; CDR3: CASSSNPNRDRVAFF
size: once; D: .; J: TRBJ1-4; V: TRBV4-1; DNA: TGCGCCAGCAGCCTCGGTATCCGGGAAAAACTGTTTTTT; CDR3: CASSLGIREKLFF
size: .; D: .; J: TRBJ1-1; V: TRBV30; DNA: TGTGCCTGGAAGCGGGTGGGGTGGAACACTGAAGCTTTCTTT; CDR3: CAWKRVGWNTEAFF
size: .; D: TRBD2; J: TRBJ2-3; V: TRBV7-2; DNA: TGTGCCAGCAGTGACCTTGCGGGGGGGCCAGATACGCAGTATTTT; CDR3: CASSDLAGGPDTQYF
size: .; D: TRBD1; J: TRBJ2-6; V: TRBV18; DNA: TGTGCCAGCGGCCCGGGACAGAGCTCTGGGGCCAACGTCCTGACTTTC; CDR3: CASGPGQSSGANVLTF
size: .; D: TRBD1; J: TRBJ2-3; V: TRBV4-1; DNA: TGCGCCAGCAGCCAAAGGGGCAGGGGGAGCACAGATACGCAGTATTTT; CDR3: CASSQRGRGSTDTQYF
size: .; D: .; J: TRBJ1-5; V: TRBV25-1; DNA: TGTGCCAGCAGTGAATTGGTAGGGGATCAGCCCCAGCATTTT; CDR3: CASSELVGDQPQHF
size: .; D: .; J: TRBJ2-3; V: TRBV27; DNA: TGTGCCAGCAGTTTGATCGAGACAGATACGCAGTATTTT; CDR3: CASSLIETDTQYF
size: .; D: .; J: TRBJ1-5; V: TRBV6-1; DNA: TGTGCCAGCAGTGAACTTCGACAGGTTTATAATCAGCCCCAGCATTTT; CDR3: CASSELRQVYNQPQHF
size: .; D: .; J: TRBJ1-1; V: TRBV6-1; DNA: TGTGCCAGCACCGTTCAGGGGCGGACTGAAGCTTTCTTT; CDR3: CASTVQGRTEAFF
size: .; D: .; J: TRBJ2-7; V: TRBV4-1; DNA: TGCGCCAGCGGGGTCCAACAGGGAAACTACGAGCAGTACTTC; CDR3: CASGVQQGNYEQYF
size: once; D: TRBD1; J: TRBJ2-1; V: TRBV7-8; DNA: TGTGCCAGCAGCCAGACCTGGGACAGGTTCGACTCCTACAATGAGCAGTTCTTC; CDR3: CASSQTWDRFDSYNEQFF
size: once; D: .; J: TRBJ2-3; V: TRBV6-5; DNA: TGTGCCAGCAGTTACTGGGGCGGCGTTACCGATACGCAGTATTTT; CDR3: CASSYWGGVTDTQYF
size: .; D: .; J: TRBJ2-2; V: TRBV4-1; DNA: TGCGCCAGCAGCCAGCTAGGGGGGAACACCGGGGAGCTGTTTTTT; CDR3: CASSQLGGNTGELFF
size: .; D: .; J: TRBJ2-5; V: TRBV10-2; DNA: TGCGCCAGCCGGGTGGGGGGCCAAGAGACCCAGTACTTC; CDR3: CASRVGGQETQYF
size: once; D: TRBD1; J: TRBJ1-1; V: TRBV5-6; DNA: TGTGCCAGCAGCGCCTATACAGGGGACATTGAAGCTTTCTTT; CDR3: CASSAYTGDIEAFF
size: .; D: TRBD2; J: TRBJ2-1; V: TRBV25-1; DNA: TGTGCCAGCAGTGAGGGGACTAGATCCGACGATGAGCAGTTCTTC; CDR3: CASSEGTRSDDEQFF
size: once; D: .; J: TRBJ1-1; V: TRBV15; DNA: TGTGCCACCAAGTCCACAGGGAGTGATACGGCTTTCTTT; CDR3: CATKSTGSDTAFF
size: once; D: .; J: TRBJ1-1; V: TRBV30; DNA: TGTGCCTGGAGTTCTCCAGGGCTGCGGACTGAAGCTTTCTTT; CDR3: CAWSSPGLRTEAFF
size: .; D: .; J: TRBJ2-5; V: TRBV30; DNA: TGTGCCTGGAGTGTCGGGGGTCTCAGGCAGACCCAGTACTTC; CDR3: CAWSVGGLRQTQYF
size: .; D: TRBD1; J: TRBJ2-5; V: TRBV29-1; DNA: TGCAGCGCCGACCCCGGGACAGGGGAAATCCAAGAGACCCAGTACTTC; CDR3: CSADPGTGEIQETQYF
size: .; D: .; J: TRBJ1-2; V: TRBV5-6; DNA: TGTGCCAGCAGCGCCCTAGGACACGACCTCAACTATGGCTACACCTTC; CDR3: CASSALGHDLNYGYTF
size: once; D: .; J: TRBJ2-3; V: TRBV6-5; DNA: TGTGCCACACTTTCCGGGAGTGGGTACACAGATACGCAGTATTTT; CDR3: CATLSGSGYTDTQYF
size: once; D: .; J: TRBJ2-5; V: TRBV21-1; DNA: TGTGCCAGCCGTCTGCCGGGGACAGAGGAGACCCAGTACTTC; CDR3: CASRLPGTEETQYF
size: .; D: .; J: TRBJ1-2; V: TRBV20-1; DNA: TGCAGTGCCCACGGGGGGGTTGGCTACACCTTC; CDR3: CSAHGGVGYTF
size: once; D: .; J: TRBJ1-1; V: TRBV10-3; DNA: TGTGCCATCAGTGCCGGGTTCACTGAAGCTTTCTTT; CDR3: CAISAGFTEAFF
size: .; D: TRBD1; J: TRBJ2-1; V: TRBV29-1; DNA: TGCAGCGTTATTTCTCGGGACAGGCTCAATGAGCAGTTCTTC; CDR3: CSVISRDRLNEQFF